The 20 T cell receptor beta chains given below trace back to one sample, sequenced in a study of OX40 agonist ivuxolimab in advanced cancers. TCRdb's copy holds only in-frame clones and misses some; the assay was immunoSEQ multiplex PCR. The data contain approximately 60,000 clones, around 93% of them singletons. The specimen comprised CD4+ or CD8+ T cells sorted from blood, sampled in a trial of the OX40 agonist ivuxolimab. The receptors come from an adult with an advanced solid tumor such as melanoma, head and neck, liver or kidney cancer.

V usage is TRBV10-2 and J usage is TRBJ1-2, with D unresolved. The CDR3 contains 16 residues. Germline V gene sequence: CDR1 WSHSY, CDR2 SAAADI. Trimming shortened V by 0 bases and J by 4 bases, and 15 bases separated the two germline ends. CDR3 DNA: TGCGCCAGCAGTGAGTCGAGCTTAGGCGGCGTCTATGGCTACACCTTC. Amino acid sequence: CASSESSLGGVYGYTF.

In this sample, this clone turned up once. The genes are TRBV5-1 and TRBJ2-5, with a possible D match to TRBD1 (6 bases). Trimming took 0 bases from V and 4 from J, leaving 22 bases between them. Germline-derived CDR1 and CDR2 are SGHRS and YFSETQ. The CDR3 is 18 amino acids. The CDR3 is CASSLVLGGQGLGETQYF. In DNA, the CDR3 is TGCGCCAGCAGCTTGGTGTTGGGCGGCCAGGGGCTAGGAGAGACCCAGTACTTC.

This sequence joins TRBV6-6 and TRBJ2-1; 8 nucleotides match TRBD2. The CDR3 has 16 amino acids. The ends lost 0 bases at V and 6 bases at J; junction bases unmatched: 7. The germline CDR1 and CDR2 sequences are MNHNY and SVGAGI (reference sequence). CDR3 in amino acids: CASSYSTGGVGNEQFF. CDR3 in DNA: TGTGCCAGCAGTTACTCTACGGGAGGGGTTGGCAATGAGCAGTTCTTC.

The V call is TRBV27, the J call TRBJ2-2; maybe TRBD2 (5 bases). Looked up from germline, CDR1 is MNHEY and CDR2 is SMNVEV (reference sequence). The CDR3 covers 16 residues. V lost 0 bases and J lost 4, with 12 bases in between. Here the CDR3 DNA reads TGTGCCAGCAGTTTATCGGTGGGAGTAGGCACCGGGGAGCTGTTTTTT. It specifies CASSLSVGVGTGELFF.

This chain connects TRBV7-9 to TRBJ2-1; weak D call: TRBD2 (6 bases). V was cut by 1 base and J by 3 bases, with 10 bases left in between. Germline V gives CDR1 SEHNR, CDR2 FQNEAQ (reference sequence). This CDR3 is 15 amino acids long. The DNA for the CDR3 is TGTGCCAGCAGCTTAGAGGTAGCGGTCTACAATGAGCAGTTCTTC. Its protein product is CASSLEVAVYNEQFF.

This sequence joins TRBV13 and TRBJ1-1; no clear D. The CDR3 is made up of 15 amino acids. The germline V and J ends were trimmed by 5 bases and 1 base, with 14 bases remaining between them. Germline values: CDR1 PRHDT, CDR2 FYEKMQ (reference sequence). Here the CDR3 DNA reads TGTGCCAGCAGCATCACGGGCTGGGAGAACACTGAAGCTTTCTTT. It encodes CASSITGWENTEAFF.

The V gene is TRBV6-1, the J gene TRBJ2-3; D perhaps matches TRBD2 (5 bases). The CDR3 consists of 15 residues. The ends were cut back, 3 bases at V and 3 bases at J, with 13 bases in the middle. From germline, CDR1 is MNHNS and CDR2 SASEGT. This chain's CDR3 is CASSELAFATDTQYF. The CDR3 nucleotides read TGTGCCAGCAGTGAGTTAGCGTTTGCGACAGATACGCAGTATTTT.

The J gene is TRBJ1-2, the V gene TRBV7-8, with 8 bases identical to TRBD1. From germline, CDR1 is SGHVS and CDR2 FQNEAQ. The CDR3 sequence is 14 residues long. V lost 3 bases to trimming and J lost 5 bases; unmatched junction nucleotides: 5. This CDR3 is CASSLGQAWYGYTF. CDR3 in DNA: TGTGCCAGCAGCTTGGGACAGGCGTGGTATGGCTACACCTTC.

V is TRBV7-8 and J is TRBJ2-3; TRBD2 matches at 7 bases. V lost 5 bases to trimming and J lost 0 bases; unmatched junction nucleotides: 8. The CDR3 length is 16 residues. Germline CDR1 reads SGHVS; CDR2 reads FQNEAQ. CDR3: CASSGRDYLSTDTQYF. CDR3 DNA sequence: TGTGCCAGCAGCGGCCGGGACTACCTGAGCACAGATACGCAGTATTTT.

The V and J genes are TRBV28 and TRBJ1-6; maybe TRBD1 (6 bases). CDR3 length: 14 amino acids. The V and J ends lost 3 bases and 10 bases respectively, with 13 bases between them. Germline-derived CDR1 and CDR2 are MDHEN and SYDVKM. The CDR3: CASSLGRGQSPLHF. The DNA of the CDR3 is TGTGCCAGCAGTTTGGGCAGGGGACAATCACCCCTCCACTTT.

The chain uses TRBV6-6 and TRBJ1-5; 9 bases align to TRBD1. Germline lookup yields CDR1 MNHNY and CDR2 SVGAGI (reference sequence). The CDR3 runs 14 residues. V gave up 5 bases and J gave up 6 bases; unmatched junction bases: 5. The CDR3 coding sequence is TGTGCCAGCAGTACCGGGACAGGGTTTCAGCCCCAGCATTTT. This translates into CASSTGTGFQPQHF.

The chain uses TRBV7-9 and TRBJ1-6, with D uncertain. The CDR3 has 17 amino acids. Germline V gives CDR1 SEHNR, CDR2 FQNEAQ (reference sequence). V lost 3 bases and J 3 bases, leaving 15 bases between the germline ends. In nucleotides, the CDR3 is TGTGCCAGCAGCTTCCGGCGCGGTCCAATCTATAATTCACCCCTCCACTTT. It encodes CASSFRRGPIYNSPLHF.

The count of this clone is one. The rearrangement uses TRBV5-6 and TRBJ1-2, with a possible D match to TRBD1 (5 bases). The germline V gene encodes CDR1 SGHDT and CDR2 YYEEEE. The CDR3 length is 13 residues. Trimming stripped 0 bases from V and 10 bases from J, with 13 bases between. The CDR3 nucleotides are TGTGCCAGCAGCTTGGGGGGCCAAGCCTACTACACCTTC. Its translation: CASSLGGQAYYTF.

The chain links TRBV6-6 to TRBJ2-7, with 10 bases lining up with TRBD2. CDR3 length equals 14 residues. J was trimmed by 4 bases and V by 5 bases; bases with no gene match: 5. Germline V CDR1 and CDR2: MNHNY, SVGAGI (reference sequence). The DNA for the CDR3 is TGTGCCAGCAGTAGCGGGAGGGCCGGATACGAGCAGTACTTC. As protein: CASSSGRAGYEQYF.

The CDR3 region is CASSYWGIYNEQFF. The CDR3 coding sequence is TGTGCCAGCAGTTACTGGGGGATCTACAATGAGCAGTTCTTC. The chain recombines TRBV6-5 with TRBJ2-1; either TRBD1 or TRBD2 may supply D (5 bases each). The CDR3 length is 14 residues. Germline V gene lookup returns CDR1 MNHEY and CDR2 SVGAGI. Trimming left V 1 base short and J 3 bases short, with 7 bases between.

The CDR3 sequence is CASTVLAGGNEQFF. The CDR3 DNA reads TGTGCCAGCACCGTACTAGCGGGAGGCAATGAGCAGTTCTTC. The rearrangement links TRBV28 to TRBJ2-1, with TRBD2 matching over 12 bases. V lost 7 bases, J lost 6 bases, and 4 bases stayed unmatched. This CDR3 comprises 14 residues. Germline V gene lookup returns CDR1 MDHEN and CDR2 SYDVKM. Full variable domain (outside the CDR3, taken from reference TRBV28 and TRBJ2-1): DVKVTQSSRYLVKRTGEKVFLECVQDMDHENMFWYRQDPGLGLRLIYFSYDVKMKEKGDIPEGYSVSREKKERFSLILESASTNQTSMYLCASTVLAGGNEQFFGPGTRLTVL.

The chain links TRBV9 to TRBJ2-6; a possible D gene is TRBD2 (6 bases). Germline CDR1 reads SGDLS; CDR2 reads YYNGEE. V lost 3 bases and J 2 bases, leaving 18 bases between the germline ends. The CDR3 is 18 amino acids. The CDR3 DNA is TGTGCCAGCAGCGGCCGGGAGTTTGGTGATGCTGGGGCCAACGTCCTGACTTTC. Translation: CASSGREFGDAGANVLTF. Supplemented by reference TRBV9 and TRBJ2-6, the full variable domain reads DSGVTQTPKHLITATGQRVTLRCSPRSGDLSVYWYQQSLDQGLQFLIQYYNGEERAKGNILERFSAQQFPDLHSELNLSSLELGDSALYFCASSGREFGDAGANVLTFGAGSRLTVL.

The rearrangement uses TRBV7-9 and TRBJ2-3; D might be TRBD1 or TRBD2, each matching 5 bases. This CDR3 is built from 16 residues. Trimming pared 0 bases from V and 3 bases from J, leaving 13 bases between. CDR1 and CDR2 (germline): SEHNR, FQNEAQ (reference sequence). In DNA form, the CDR3 reads TGTGCCAGCAGCTTAGCGGATGGGACGATTACAGATACGCAGTATTTT. Translation: CASSLADGTITDTQYF. Looking up the rest from reference TRBV7-9 and TRBJ2-3 gives the full variable domain: DTGVSQNPRHKITKRGQNVTFRCDPISEHNRLYWYRQTLGQGPEFLTYFQNEAQLEKSRLLSDRFSAERPKGSFSTLEIQRTEQGDSAMYLCASSLADGTITDTQYFGPGTRLTVL.

This clone was found once. V usage is TRBV5-1 and J usage is TRBJ2-7; no clear D. The CDR3 is 16 amino acids. Germline V gene sequence: CDR1 SGHRS, CDR2 YFSETQ. Trimming removed 4 bases from V and 0 bases from J, with 17 bases in between. CDR3 sequence reads: CASSVLPAESSYEQYF. The CDR3, as DNA: TGCGCCAGCAGCGTCTTGCCCGCGGAGAGCTCCTACGAGCAGTACTTC.

This sequence joins TRBV9 and TRBJ1-1; tentatively, D is TRBD1 (6 bases). CDR1 and CDR2 (germline): SGDLS, YYNGEE. Between the trimmed V and J ends, which lost 4 bases and 4 bases, there was a span of 11 bases. The CDR3 runs to 13 residues. CDR3 nucleotide sequence: TGTGCCAGCAGCAGCGAGGGGGTCACTGAAGCTTTCTTT. Its protein is CASSSEGVTEAFF. The entire variable domain, with the rest obtained from reference TRBV9 and TRBJ1-1, is as follows: DSGVTQTPKHLITATGQRVTLRCSPRSGDLSVYWYQQSLDQGLQFLIQYYNGEERAKGNILERFSAQQFPDLHSELNLSSLELGDSALYFCASSSEGVTEAFFGQGTRLTVV.